Included here is one TCR beta chain sequence, with context. Its antigen is still unknown. This sample was taken from a study of blood T cells in healthy people across ages. RNA extraction gave at least 5.5 micrograms of total RNA per sample. Overall study results and limits: The long-lived group displayed more naive CD4+ cells, plus higher diversity, than the aged donors did. Total diversity from one million sequenced T cells was likely underestimated.

The V gene's germline CDR1 is KGHDR and CDR2 SFDVKD. The length of the CDR3 is 12 residues. V shed 4 bases and J shed 3 bases, with 4 bases lying between them. A J-beta primer mix and a sample-barcoded 5' primer were used in a second PCR of about 7 to 11 cycles. TCRdb recomputed calls from the 5' RACE reads with MiXCR, one row per CDR3 protein. Found here are approximately 940,000 distinct CDR3 sequences, about 48% of them singletons; the top ten hold about an eighth. Sequenced sample: blood. The rearrangement links TRBV24-1 to TRBJ2-3, with D hard to call. This clonotype originated in a man aged 25-45 years in good health. The chain's CDR3 is CATSERTDTQYF. The CDR3, as DNA: TGTGCCACCAGTGAGAGAACAGATACGCAGTATTTT.